These 13 T cell receptor beta chains share one sample of origin, sequenced in a study of blood T cell repertoires in COVID-19. Clones were read by immunoSEQ multiplex PCR, and TCRdb kept only the in-frame ones, dropping some. The data contain about 48,000 clones, about 86% of them singletons. Input material: peripheral blood. These receptors came from a woman older than 75 with acute or convalescent COVID-19.

There are a few counts of this clone. This chain uses TRBV29-1 with TRBJ2-2; D may be TRBD2 (5 bases). The V end lost 0 bases, the J end lost 1 base, and 6 bases lay between the germline ends. There are 14 residues in the CDR3. CDR1 is SQVTM, CDR2 ANQGSEA, per germline. CDR3 bases: TGCAGCGTTGAAGATGGAGGGAACACCGGGGAGCTGTTTTTT. This translates into CSVEDGGNTGELFF.

This rearrangement joins TRBV5-6 to TRBJ1-2, with D perhaps TRBD1 (6 bases). Germline V CDR1 and CDR2: SGHDT, YYEEEE. V lost 7 bases to trimming and J lost 8 bases, with 21 bases between them. CDR3 length: 14 residues. The CDR3 is CASGGQQAPLGYTF. CDR3 nucleotides: TGTGCCAGCGGAGGACAGCAGGCCCCCTTAGGCTACACCTTC.

This chain links TRBV6-1 with TRBJ2-7, with a possible D match to TRBD1 (5 bases). Trimming shortened V by 3 bases and J by 4 bases, and 16 bases separated the two germline ends. Germline V lookup: CDR1 MNHNS, CDR2 SASEGT. The CDR3 is made up of 15 amino acids. In DNA, the CDR3 is TGTGCCAGCAGTGATGACAGTGTCGGTGCTTACGAGCAGTACTTC. Protein sequence: CASSDDSVGAYEQYF.

The chain links TRBV5-1 to TRBJ1-1, with TRBD1 matching 9 bases. The germline V gene encodes CDR1 SGHRS and CDR2 YFSETQ. J gave up 1 base and V 4 bases, and 11 bases lay outside the gene matches. The CDR3 length is 17 residues. The CDR3 protein is CASSHGVTGGANTEAFF. The CDR3 region has the DNA TGCGCCAGCAGCCATGGAGTGACAGGGGGGGCGAACACTGAAGCTTTCTTT.

About this clone: Other DNA sequences in the same sample also yield this CDR3. V and J are TRBV18 and TRBJ2-5; TRBD2 matches 11 bases. Germline CDR1 KGHSH, CDR2 LQKENI. The CDR3 totals 14 residues. V shed 3 bases, J shed 3 bases, and the junction held 0 bases outside the gene matches. The CDR3 DNA sequence: TGTGCCAGCTCACCGGGACTAGCGGAAGAGACCCAGTACTTC. Translating gives CASSPGLAEETQYF.

V and J are TRBV5-4 and TRBJ2-7; D remains unclear. Between the trimmed V and J ends, which lost 1 base and 5 bases, there was a span of 7 bases. The CDR3 has 12 residues. In germline, CDR1 is SGHNT, CDR2 YYREEE (reference sequence). The CDR3 nucleotides read TGTGCCAGCAGCTTGAATCTTGACGAGCAGTACTTC. The encoded protein is CASSLNLDEQYF.

The chain links TRBV2 to TRBJ1-3; 7 nucleotides agree with TRBD1. The trim removed 7 bases at V and 4 bases at J, leaving 7 bases unmatched. Germline loops: CDR1 SNHLY, CDR2 FYNNEI. This CDR3 contains 14 residues. The CDR3 region is CASKKGAGGNTIYF. CDR3 nucleotide sequence: TGTGCCAGCAAGAAGGGGGCGGGAGGAAACACCATATATTTT.

This chain uses TRBV6-2 or TRBV6-3 with TRBJ1-2; TRBD1 matches at 7 bases. The V gene end was trimmed by 5 bases and the J gene end by 2 bases; junction bases not matched to a gene: 5. CDR1 is MNHEY, CDR2 SVGEGT, per germline. CDR3 length: 14 residues. The CDR3 nucleotides are TGTGCCAGCAGTCCGACAGGGTTGAACTATGGCTACACCTTC. Protein: CASSPTGLNYGYTF.

This chain joins TRBV5-8 and TRBJ1-5, with TRBD1 matching 9 bases. Unmatched junction bases numbered 4, after V lost 3 bases and J lost 0 bases. CDR1 is SGHTS, CDR2 YDEGEE, per germline. The CDR3 is 16 amino acids. This CDR3 is CASSSGQGYSNQPQHF. The CDR3 region has the DNA TGTGCCAGCAGCTCCGGACAGGGGTATAGCAATCAGCCCCAGCATTTT.

This chain joins TRBV3-1 (or the pseudogene TRBV3-2) and TRBJ2-5, with D perhaps matching TRBD2 (6 bases). The germline V gene encodes CDR1 LGHDT and CDR2 YNNKEL (reference sequence). Trimming took off 3 bases at V and 1 base at J, with 15 bases between the two ends. The CDR3 has 16 residues. The CDR3 sequence is CASSQGRRDFQETQYF. Here the CDR3 DNA reads TGTGCCAGCAGCCAGGGGCGTCGGGACTTCCAAGAGACCCAGTACTTC.

The V and J genes are TRBV5-1 and TRBJ1-2; no definite D call. Germline V lookup: CDR1 SGHRS, CDR2 YFSETQ. V lost 4 bases and J 5 bases, leaving 15 bases between the germline ends. The CDR3 contains 14 residues. The CDR3 is CASSEPGSRYGYTF. CDR3 DNA: TGCGCCAGCAGCGAACCGGGAAGTCGGTATGGCTACACCTTC.

The J gene is TRBJ1-3, the V gene TRBV7-9; a weak D match, TRBD1 (5 bases). V dropped 1 base and J dropped 1 base, with 14 bases sitting between them. The CDR3 consists of 17 residues. Looked up from germline, CDR1 is SEHNR and CDR2 is FQNEAQ (reference sequence). CDR3 in DNA: TGTGCCAGCAGCTTAGGGACATCCGGGAGGTCTGGAAACACCATATATTTT. Protein: CASSLGTSGRSGNTIYF.

The chain couples TRBV29-1 to TRBJ2-1, with no clear D. CDR1 and CDR2 (germline): SQVTM, ANQGSEA. V lost 4 bases to trimming and J lost 2 bases, with 9 bases between them. The CDR3 covers 13 residues. The CDR3 DNA is TGCAGCGTTGGGCTGTTCCCCTACAATGAGCAGTTCTTC. Protein sequence: CSVGLFPYNEQFF.